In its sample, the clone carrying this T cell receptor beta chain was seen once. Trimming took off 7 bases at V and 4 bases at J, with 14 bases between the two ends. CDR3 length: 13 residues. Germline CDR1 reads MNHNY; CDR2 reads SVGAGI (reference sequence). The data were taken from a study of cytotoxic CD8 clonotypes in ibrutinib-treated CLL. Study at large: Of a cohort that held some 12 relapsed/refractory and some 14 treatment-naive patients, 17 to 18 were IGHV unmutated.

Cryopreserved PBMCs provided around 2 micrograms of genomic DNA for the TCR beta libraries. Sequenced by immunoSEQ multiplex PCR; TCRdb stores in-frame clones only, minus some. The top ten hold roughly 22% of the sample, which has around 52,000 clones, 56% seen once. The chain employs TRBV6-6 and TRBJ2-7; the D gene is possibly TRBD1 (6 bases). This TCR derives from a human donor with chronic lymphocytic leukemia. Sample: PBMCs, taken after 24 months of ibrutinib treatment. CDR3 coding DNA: TGTGCCAGCACCTACGGCCAGGGGTACGAGCAGTACTTC. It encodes CASTYGQGYEQYF.